Below, 20 T cell receptor beta chains from the same sample are listed, as sequenced in a study of Ad26.COV2.S vaccination and SARS-CoV-2 variants (dated by TCRdb to about 2021). The treatment or condition label on this specimen signifies: some 20 received Ad26.COV2.S at low or high dose, single or two shots; about 5 received placebo; per-sample allocation not given. Repertoires of vaccine and placebo recipients were sequenced from samples collected on day 63 after the first injection. The library was made by the immunoSEQ multiplex PCR assay. TCRdb stores this immuneACCESS table with in-frame sequences only. Part of the clones is absent; in the studies checked, under half of the shortfall reflects unresolved V genes, and no reason is known for the rest. This sample is represented by around 450,000 clones; about 88% of them were singletons. Of the sample, around 2.5% falls within the top ten clones.

Specimen: peripheral blood, collected in a trial of Ad26.COV2.S vaccine versus placebo. The receptors were sampled from a person aged 18-65 years who received the Ad26.COV2.S COVID-19 vaccine or a placebo.

J is TRBJ1-1 and V is TRBV28; D not resolved. This CDR3 region has 15 residues. V was pared by 3 bases and J by 0 bases, with 11 bases between. Germline V CDR1 and CDR2: MDHEN, SYDVKM. CDR3 amino acids: CASSFYGYMNTEAFF. CDR3 nucleotide sequence: TGTGCCAGCAGTTTTTATGGGTACATGAACACTGAAGCTTTCTTT.

This clone showed up just once. V gene TRBV4-1 combines with J gene TRBJ2-2, with TRBD2 matching over 11 bases. Germline CDR1 MGHRA, CDR2 YSYEKL. V dropped 2 bases and J dropped 6; count of bases not matched to a gene: 8. This CDR3 spans 17 amino acids. The CDR3 sequence is CASSQRTSGLKAGELFF. In nucleotides, the CDR3 is TGCGCCAGCAGCCAACGGACTAGCGGGTTAAAGGCCGGGGAGCTGTTTTTT.

The V and J genes are TRBV18 and TRBJ1-5, with 8 bases identical to TRBD1. J was trimmed by 8 bases and V by 3 bases; bases with no gene match: 6. CDR3 length equals 14 residues. Germline CDR1 KGHSH, CDR2 LQKENI. The CDR3 bases are TGTGCCAGCTCACCGGGCAGGGGGCTAAAGCCCCAGCATTTT. This gives the protein CASSPGRGLKPQHF.

The chain couples TRBV18 to TRBJ2-5; 12 nucleotides agree with TRBD2. Per germline, CDR1 KGHSH and CDR2 LQKENI. The CDR3 sequence is 18 residues long. V was clipped by 0 bases and J by 1 base; unmatched bases: 6. The CDR3 reads CASSPPRRTSGVQETQYF. CDR3 DNA sequence: TGTGCCAGCTCACCACCTAGGAGGACTAGCGGGGTCCAAGAGACCCAGTACTTC. Based on the CDR3 plus reference TRBV18 and TRBJ2-5, the full variable domain is NAGVMQNPRHLVRRRGQEARLRCSPMKGHSHVYWYRQLPEEGLKFMVYLQKENIIDESGMPKERFSAEFPKEGPSILRIQQVVRGDSAAYFCASSPPRRTSGVQETQYFGPGTRLLVL.

This rearrangement joins TRBV30 to TRBJ2-5; TRBD2 matches at 11 bases. The CDR3 contains 14 residues. Germline lookup yields CDR1 GTSNPN and CDR2 SVGIG (reference sequence). J lost 4 bases, V lost 3 bases, and 4 bases had no gene match. The CDR3 loop is CAWRLAGAGETQYF. Written as DNA, the CDR3 is TGTGCCTGGAGACTAGCGGGAGCCGGAGAGACCCAGTACTTC.

J is TRBJ1-1 and V is TRBV6-2 or TRBV6-3; 8 nucleotides match TRBD1. There are 18 residues in the CDR3. Germline CDR1 is MNHEY and CDR2 is SVGEGT. The junction had 16 bases not matched to a gene; V was cut back by 2 bases and J by 5 bases. The chain's CDR3 is CASSYESWGQAARTEAFF. CDR3 nucleotide sequence: TGTGCCAGCAGTTACGAGTCTTGGGGACAGGCTGCGAGAACTGAAGCTTTCTTT.

This chain connects TRBV7-9 to TRBJ2-5; D assignment may be TRBD1 or TRBD2 (5 bases each). Germline V gene data show CDR1 as SEHNR and CDR2 as FQNEAQ (reference sequence). V lost 6 bases and J 1 base, leaving 9 bases between the germline ends. The CDR3 runs 13 residues. CDR3 in DNA: TGTGCCAGCAGGACGGGACCCCAAGAGACCCAGTACTTC. Its translation: CASRTGPQETQYF.

The chain combines TRBV25-1 with TRBJ1-5; D may be TRBD1 (5 bases). The CDR3 contains 15 residues. The germline V and J ends were trimmed by 3 bases and 2 bases, with 11 bases remaining between them. Germline values: CDR1 MGHDK, CDR2 SYGVNS. CDR3 nucleotides: TGTGCCAGCAGTGAGGGACTCGCAGGCAATCAGCCCCAGCATTTT. Encoded protein: CASSEGLAGNQPQHF.

This chain joins TRBV24-1 and TRBJ2-1, with TRBD2 as a possible D gene (7 bases). Germline CDR1 reads KGHDR; CDR2 reads SFDVKD. CDR3 length equals 16 residues. Trimming took 4 bases from V and 4 from J, leaving 16 bases between them. In DNA, the CDR3 is TGTGCCACCAGTGACCCTACAAGGGGGGGATACAATGAGCAGTTCTTC. Protein sequence: CATSDPTRGGYNEQFF.

This chain uses TRBV11-3 with TRBJ1-2; D ambiguous. Germline V gene sequence: CDR1 SGHNT, CDR2 YENEEA. Between the trimmed V and J ends, which lost 6 bases and 0 bases, there was a span of 20 bases. The CDR3 is 17 amino acids. CDR3 region: CASSPLWGSGANYGYTF. DNA of the CDR3: TGTGCCAGCAGTCCCTTGTGGGGTAGCGGTGCTAACTATGGCTACACCTTC.

The rearrangement joins TRBV7-2 to TRBJ2-7; 11 bases align to TRBD2. The CDR3 extends over 15 amino acids. The germline gives CDR1 SGHTA, CDR2 FQGNSA. J lost 4 bases, V lost 4 bases, and 6 bases had no gene match. The CDR3 loop is CASSSRLAGRYEQYV. The CDR3, as DNA: TGTGCCAGCAGCTCCCGACTAGCGGGACGATACGAGCAGTACGTC.

This clone was counted between two and nine times. The chain joins TRBV18 to TRBJ2-5; D remains ambiguous. CDR3 size: 13 residues. Germline CDR1 and CDR2: KGHSH and LQKENI. Trimming pared 0 bases from V and 3 bases from J, leaving 5 bases between. The CDR3 nucleotides are TGTGCCAGCTCACCACCGATAGAAGAGACCCAGTACTTC. Translation gives CASSPPIEETQYF.

V is TRBV5-1 and J is TRBJ2-2; D might be TRBD1 (5 bases). Trimming stripped 0 bases from V and 5 bases from J, with 11 bases between. Germline CDR1 SGHRS, CDR2 YFSETQ. The CDR3 is 15 amino acids. The CDR3 DNA is TGCGCCAGCAGCTTGGCTCCTCAGGGAACCGGGGAGCTGTTTTTT. Translation: CASSLAPQGTGELFF.

This clone came up a few times. The chain is built from TRBV6-4 and TRBJ1-6; D perhaps matches TRBD1 (5 bases). Trimming stripped 6 bases from V and 2 bases from J, with 8 bases between. There are 14 residues in the CDR3. Looked up from germline, CDR1 is MRHNA and CDR2 is SNTAGT. In DNA form, the CDR3 reads TGTGCCAGCAGCGCGGGACCCTATAATTCACCCCTCCACTTT. Translating gives CASSAGPYNSPLHF.

The rearrangement uses TRBV10-2 and TRBJ2-7; D unclear. V was trimmed by 0 bases and J by 3 bases, leaving 3 bases between them. This CDR3 spans 12 amino acids. Germline CDR1 and CDR2: WSHSY and SAAADI. The CDR3 DNA is TGCGCCAGCAGTGAGTCGGGCTACGAGCAGTACGTC. This encodes CASSESGYEQYV.

This chain connects TRBV7-2 to TRBJ1-5; no firm D call. Trimming stripped 5 bases from V and 5 bases from J, with 10 bases between. The V gene's germline CDR1 is SGHTA and CDR2 FQGNSA. The CDR3 contains 13 residues. Here the CDR3 DNA reads TGTGCCAGCAGCACGGACGGGGATCAGCCCCAGCATTTT. Translation: CASSTDGDQPQHF. The full variable domain, with the rest looked up from reference TRBV7-2 and TRBJ1-5, is GAGVSQSPSNKVTEKGKDVELRCDPISGHTALYWYRQSLGQGLEFLIYFQGNSAPDKSGLPSDRFSAERTGGSVSTLTIQRTQQEDSAVYLCASSTDGDQPQHFGDGTRLSIL.

The genes are TRBV6-5 and TRBJ1-2; unclear D gene. CDR3 size: 13 residues. V lost 2 bases, J lost 5 bases, and 9 bases lay in between. Per the germline V gene, CDR1 is MNHEY and CDR2 is SVGAGI. Here the CDR3 reads CASSYRGEYGYTF. The DNA of the CDR3 is TGTGCCAGCAGTTACCGTGGAGAGTATGGCTACACCTTC.

The chain couples TRBV19 to TRBJ1-2; the match to TRBD1 covers 9 bases. The CDR3 loop spans 14 amino acids. The J segment lost 4 bases and the V segment lost 8 bases, leaving 8 bases of the junction unmatched. Germline CDR1 LNHDA, CDR2 SQIVND (reference sequence). The CDR3 sequence: CASENRGRTYGYTF. The DNA for the CDR3 is TGTGCCAGTGAGAACAGGGGGCGCACCTATGGCTACACCTTC.

The rearrangement links TRBV12-5 to TRBJ2-2; 7 bases map to TRBD1. Losses at the gene ends were 6 bases for V and 6 bases for J; bases not matched to a gene: 10. The CDR3 has 15 amino acids. Germline CDR1 and CDR2: LGHNT and FRNRAP. CDR3 sequence (DNA): TGTGCTAGTGGGTCCGCCAGAGGGGGCCCCGGGGAGCTGTTTTTT. Residues: CASGSARGGPGELFF.

V usage is TRBV27 and J usage is TRBJ2-1, with 7 bases matching TRBD2. CDR3 length: 13 residues. With 5 bases clipped from V and 10 bases from J, the junction kept 8 bases outside the gene matches. Germline loops: CDR1 MNHEY, CDR2 SMNVEV (reference sequence). CDR3 bases: TGTGCCAGCAGTCTAGCGGAAGGCTGGGAGCAGTTCTTC. This encodes CASSLAEGWEQFF.